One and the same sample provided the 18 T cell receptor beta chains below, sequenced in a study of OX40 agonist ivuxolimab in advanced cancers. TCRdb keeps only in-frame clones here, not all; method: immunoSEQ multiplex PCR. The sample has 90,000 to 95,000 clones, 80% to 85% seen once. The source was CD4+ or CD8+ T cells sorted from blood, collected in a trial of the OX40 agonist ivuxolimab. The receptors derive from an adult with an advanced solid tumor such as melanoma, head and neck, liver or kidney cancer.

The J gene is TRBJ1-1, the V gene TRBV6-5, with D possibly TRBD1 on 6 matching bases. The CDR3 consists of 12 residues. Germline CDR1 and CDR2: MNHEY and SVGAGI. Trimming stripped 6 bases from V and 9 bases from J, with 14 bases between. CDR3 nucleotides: TGTGCCAGCAGGTTCGAGGGACAAAAAGCTTTCTTT. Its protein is CASRFEGQKAFF.

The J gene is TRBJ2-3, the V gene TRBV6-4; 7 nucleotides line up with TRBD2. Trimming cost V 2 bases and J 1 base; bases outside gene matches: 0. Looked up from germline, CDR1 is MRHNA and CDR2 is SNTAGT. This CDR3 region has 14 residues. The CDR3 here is CASSDTSGTDTQYF. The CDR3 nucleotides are TGTGCCAGCAGTGACACTAGCGGCACAGATACGCAGTATTTT.

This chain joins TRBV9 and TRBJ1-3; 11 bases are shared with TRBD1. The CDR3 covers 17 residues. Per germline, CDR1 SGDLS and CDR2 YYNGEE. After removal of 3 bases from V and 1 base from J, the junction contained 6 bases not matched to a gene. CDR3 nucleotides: TGTGCCAGCAGCGCCGGGACAGGGGGTGGTTCTGGAAACACCATATATTTT. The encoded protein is CASSAGTGGGSGNTIYF.

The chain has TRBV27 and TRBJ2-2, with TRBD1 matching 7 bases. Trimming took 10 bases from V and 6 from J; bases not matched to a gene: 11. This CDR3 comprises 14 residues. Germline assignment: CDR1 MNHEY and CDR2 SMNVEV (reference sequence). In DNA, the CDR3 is TGTGCCACCAACCCCCGACAGGGAGCCGGGGAGCTGTTTTTT. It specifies CATNPRQGAGELFF.

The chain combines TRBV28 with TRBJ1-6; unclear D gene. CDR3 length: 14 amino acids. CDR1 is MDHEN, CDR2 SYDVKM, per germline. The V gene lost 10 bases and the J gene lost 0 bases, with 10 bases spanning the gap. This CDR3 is CATIPSSYNSPLHF. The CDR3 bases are TGTGCCACCATTCCGAGCTCCTATAATTCACCCCTCCACTTT.

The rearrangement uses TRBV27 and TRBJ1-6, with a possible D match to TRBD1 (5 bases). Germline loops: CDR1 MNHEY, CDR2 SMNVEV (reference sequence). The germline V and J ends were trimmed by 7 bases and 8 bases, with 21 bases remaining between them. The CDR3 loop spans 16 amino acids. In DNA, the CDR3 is TGTGCCAGCACCCTCGGGGCGGGAGGGAAATATTCACCCCTCCACTTT. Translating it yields CASTLGAGGKYSPLHF.

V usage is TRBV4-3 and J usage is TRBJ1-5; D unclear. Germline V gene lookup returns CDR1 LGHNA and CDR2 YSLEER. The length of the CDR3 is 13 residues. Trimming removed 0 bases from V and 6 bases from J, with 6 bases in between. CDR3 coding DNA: TGCGCCAGCAGCCAAGATGTGGGTCAGCCCCAGCATTTT. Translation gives CASSQDVGQPQHF.

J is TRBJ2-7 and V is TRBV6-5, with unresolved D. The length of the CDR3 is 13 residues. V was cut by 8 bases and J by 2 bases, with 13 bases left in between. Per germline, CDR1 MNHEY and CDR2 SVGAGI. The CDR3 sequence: CASAKNGAYEQYV. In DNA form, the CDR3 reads TGTGCCAGCGCCAAAAACGGAGCCTACGAGCAGTACGTC.

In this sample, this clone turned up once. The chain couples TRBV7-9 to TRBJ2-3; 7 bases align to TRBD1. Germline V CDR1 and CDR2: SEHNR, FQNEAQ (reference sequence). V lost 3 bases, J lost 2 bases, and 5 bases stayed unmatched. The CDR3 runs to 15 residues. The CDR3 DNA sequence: TGTGCCAGCAGCTTCCTGACAGGGAACACAGATACGCAGTATTTT. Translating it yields CASSFLTGNTDTQYF.

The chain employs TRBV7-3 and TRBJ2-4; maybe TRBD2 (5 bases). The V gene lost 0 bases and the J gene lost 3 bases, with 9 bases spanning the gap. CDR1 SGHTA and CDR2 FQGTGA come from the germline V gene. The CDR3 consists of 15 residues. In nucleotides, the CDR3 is TGTGCCAGCAGCTTAACTGAGGGAGTCAAAAACATTCAGTACTTC. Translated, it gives CASSLTEGVKNIQYF.

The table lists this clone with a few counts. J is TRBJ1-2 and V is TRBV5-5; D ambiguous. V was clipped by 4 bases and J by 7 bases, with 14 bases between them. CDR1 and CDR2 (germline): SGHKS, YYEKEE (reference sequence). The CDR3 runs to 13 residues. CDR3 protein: CASSAAVPSGYTF. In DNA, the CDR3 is TGTGCCAGCAGCGCAGCCGTTCCCTCTGGCTACACCTTC.

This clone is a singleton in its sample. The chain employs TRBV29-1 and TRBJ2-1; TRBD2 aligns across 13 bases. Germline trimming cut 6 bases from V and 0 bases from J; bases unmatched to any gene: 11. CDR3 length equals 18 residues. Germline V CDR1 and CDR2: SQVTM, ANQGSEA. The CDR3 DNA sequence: TGCAGCGTCAACACCGGGACTAGCGGGATCGACTCCTACAATGAGCAGTTCTTC. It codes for CSVNTGTSGIDSYNEQFF.

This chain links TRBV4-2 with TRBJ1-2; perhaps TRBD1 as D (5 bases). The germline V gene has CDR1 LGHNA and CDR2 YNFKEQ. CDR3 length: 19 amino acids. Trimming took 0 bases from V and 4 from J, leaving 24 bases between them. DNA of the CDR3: TGTGCCAGCAGCCAAGAGTTAATGGCGGGACCTGGAACATCCTATGGCTACACCTTC. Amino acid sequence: CASSQELMAGPGTSYGYTF.

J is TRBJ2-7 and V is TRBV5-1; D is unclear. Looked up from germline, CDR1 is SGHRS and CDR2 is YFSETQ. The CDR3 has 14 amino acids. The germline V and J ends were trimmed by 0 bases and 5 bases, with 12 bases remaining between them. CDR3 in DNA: TGCGCCAGCAGCTTGGATCGCAGAACAAACGAGCAGTACTTC. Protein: CASSLDRRTNEQYF. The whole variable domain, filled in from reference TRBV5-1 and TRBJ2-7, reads KAGVTQTPRYLIKTRGQQVTLSCSPISGHRSVSWYQQTPGQGLQFLFEYFSETQRNKGNFPGRFSGRQFSNSRSEMNVSTLELGDSALYLCASSLDRRTNEQYFGPGTRLTVT.

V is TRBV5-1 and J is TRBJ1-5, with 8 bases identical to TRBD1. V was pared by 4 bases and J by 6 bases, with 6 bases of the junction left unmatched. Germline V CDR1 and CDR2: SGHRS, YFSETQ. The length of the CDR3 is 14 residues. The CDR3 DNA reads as TGCGCCAGCAGCACCGGACAGGGAGGTCAGCCCCAGCATTTT. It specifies CASSTGQGGQPQHF.

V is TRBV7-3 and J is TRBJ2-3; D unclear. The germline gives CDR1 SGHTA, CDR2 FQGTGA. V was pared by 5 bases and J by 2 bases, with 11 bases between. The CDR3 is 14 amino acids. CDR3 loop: CASSPSGNTDTQYF. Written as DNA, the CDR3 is TGTGCCAGCAGCCCGAGTGGGAACACAGATACGCAGTATTTT.

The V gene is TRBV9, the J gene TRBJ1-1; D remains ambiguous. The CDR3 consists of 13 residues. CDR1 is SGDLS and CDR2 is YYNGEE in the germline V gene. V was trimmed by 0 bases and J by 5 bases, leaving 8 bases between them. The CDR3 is CASSVDRETEAFF. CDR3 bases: TGTGCCAGCAGCGTAGATAGGGAGACTGAAGCTTTCTTT.

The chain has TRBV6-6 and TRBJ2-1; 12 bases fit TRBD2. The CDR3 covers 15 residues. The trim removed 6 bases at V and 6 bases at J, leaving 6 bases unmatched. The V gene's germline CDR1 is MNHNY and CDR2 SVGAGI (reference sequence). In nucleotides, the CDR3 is TGTGCCAGCAGCCCTGCTAGCGGGGGGGCCAATGAGCAGTTCTTC. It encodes CASSPASGGANEQFF.